This T cell receptor beta chain comes out of a study of cytotoxic CD8 clonotypes in ibrutinib-treated CLL. Findings and limits, study-wide: Clonality rose at ibrutinib response, held steady in sustained remission, and fell toward baseline at progression.

V was shortened by 5 bases and J by 4 bases, with 17 bases between the two germline ends. Germline assignment: CDR1 SNHLY and CDR2 FYNNEI. This CDR3 comprises 15 residues. As concerns this clone: Its antigen is as yet unknown.

The protocol was immunoSEQ multiplex PCR, while the TCRdb copy is restricted to in-frame clones and leaves out a portion. The sample lists some 200,000 clones; roughly 72% were seen once. The TCR sequence derives from a human donor with chronic lymphocytic leukemia. V is TRBV2 and J is TRBJ2-5; D is undetermined. The source material was PBMCs, sampled after 24 months of ibrutinib treatment. The CDR3 nucleotides read TGTGCCAGCAGTCCACCAAGGGATATGCGAGAGACCCAGTACTTC. Translation gives CASSPPRDMRETQYF.